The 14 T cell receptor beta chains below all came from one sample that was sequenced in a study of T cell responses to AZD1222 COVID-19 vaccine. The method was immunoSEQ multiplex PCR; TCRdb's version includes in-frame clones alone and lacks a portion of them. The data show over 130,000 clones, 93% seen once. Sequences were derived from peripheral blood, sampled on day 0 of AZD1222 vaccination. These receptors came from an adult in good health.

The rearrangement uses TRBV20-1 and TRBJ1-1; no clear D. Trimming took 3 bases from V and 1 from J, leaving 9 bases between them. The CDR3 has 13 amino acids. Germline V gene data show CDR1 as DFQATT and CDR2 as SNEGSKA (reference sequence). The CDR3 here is CSASLPQNTEAFF. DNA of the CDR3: TGCAGTGCTAGTCTCCCCCAGAACACTGAAGCTTTCTTT.

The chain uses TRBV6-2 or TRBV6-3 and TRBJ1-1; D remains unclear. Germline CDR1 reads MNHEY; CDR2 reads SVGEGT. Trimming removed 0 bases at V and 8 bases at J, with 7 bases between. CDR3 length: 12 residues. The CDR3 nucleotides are TGTGCCAGCAGTTACTCGAGAAGGGAAGCTTTCTTT. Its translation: CASSYSRREAFF.

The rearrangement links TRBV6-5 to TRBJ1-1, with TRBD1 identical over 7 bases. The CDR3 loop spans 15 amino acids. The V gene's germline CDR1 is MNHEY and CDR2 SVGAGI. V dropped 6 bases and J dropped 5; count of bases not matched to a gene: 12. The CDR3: CASSALDRVYTEAFF. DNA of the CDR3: TGTGCCAGCAGCGCGTTAGACAGGGTATATACTGAAGCTTTCTTT.

CDR3 sequence: CASSQDPGTGNEQYF. The CDR3 region has the DNA TGTGCCAGCAGCCAAGACCCCGGGACAGGGAACGAGCAGTACTTC. The V gene is TRBV3-1 (or the pseudogene TRBV3-2), the J gene TRBJ2-7; 9 nucleotides align to TRBD1. After removal of 0 bases from V and 5 bases from J, the junction contained 5 bases not matched to a gene. The germline CDR1 and CDR2 sequences are LGHDT and YNNKEL (reference sequence). This CDR3 has 15 amino acids.

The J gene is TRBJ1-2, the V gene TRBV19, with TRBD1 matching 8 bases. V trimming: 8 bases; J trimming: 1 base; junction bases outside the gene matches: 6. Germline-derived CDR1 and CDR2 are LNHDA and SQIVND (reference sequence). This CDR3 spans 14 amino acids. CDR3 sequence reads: CASLIGQGNYGYTF. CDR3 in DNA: TGTGCCAGTCTCATCGGACAGGGTAACTATGGCTACACCTTC.

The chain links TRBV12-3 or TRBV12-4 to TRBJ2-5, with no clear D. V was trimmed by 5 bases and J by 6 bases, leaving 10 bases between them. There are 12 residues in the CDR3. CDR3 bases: TGTGCCAGCAGTCTGGGCCTTAAGACCCAGTACTTC. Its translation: CASSLGLKTQYF.

In nucleotides, the CDR3 is TGTGCCAGCAGTTTAGTGGCCGGCTATGGCTACACCTTC. This sequence encodes CASSLVAGYGYTF. The V call is TRBV12-3 or TRBV12-4, the J call TRBJ1-2; D unresolved. The V gene lost 1 base and the J gene lost 4 bases, with 7 bases spanning the gap. The CDR3 sequence is 13 residues long.

This CDR3 is CASSSLPGQGAAGELFF. The CDR3 nucleotides are TGTGCCAGTAGTTCCCTCCCGGGACAGGGGGCGGCCGGGGAGCTGTTTTTT. The rearrangement links TRBV19 to TRBJ2-2, with 12 bases that match TRBD1. J gave up 6 bases and V 5 bases, and 10 bases lay outside the gene matches. This CDR3 is built from 17 residues. Germline lookup yields CDR1 LNHDA and CDR2 SQIVND (reference sequence).

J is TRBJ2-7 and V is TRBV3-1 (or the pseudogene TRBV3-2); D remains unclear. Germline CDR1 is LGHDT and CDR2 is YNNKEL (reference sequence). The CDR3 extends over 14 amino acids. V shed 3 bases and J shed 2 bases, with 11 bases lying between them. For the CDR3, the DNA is TGTGCCAGCAGCCACGTGGTTTCTCCCTACGAGCAGTACTTC. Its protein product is CASSHVVSPYEQYF.

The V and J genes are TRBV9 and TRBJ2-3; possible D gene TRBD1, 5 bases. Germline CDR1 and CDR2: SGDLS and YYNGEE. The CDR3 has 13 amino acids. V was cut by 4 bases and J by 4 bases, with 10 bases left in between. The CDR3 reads CASSSSTADTQYF. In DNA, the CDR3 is TGTGCCAGCAGCTCTTCGACAGCAGATACGCAGTATTTT.

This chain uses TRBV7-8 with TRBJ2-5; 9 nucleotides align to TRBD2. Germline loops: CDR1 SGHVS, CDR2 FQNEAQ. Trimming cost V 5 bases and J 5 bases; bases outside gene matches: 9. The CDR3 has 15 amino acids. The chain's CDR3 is CASSLVGSGRETQYF. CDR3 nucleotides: TGTGCCAGCAGCCTTGTTGGGAGCGGGAGGGAGACCCAGTACTTC.

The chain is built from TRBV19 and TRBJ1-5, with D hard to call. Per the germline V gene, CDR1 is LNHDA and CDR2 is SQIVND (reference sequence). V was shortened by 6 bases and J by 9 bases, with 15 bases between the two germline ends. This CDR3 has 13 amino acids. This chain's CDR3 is CASSEFSQGPQHF. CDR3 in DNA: TGTGCCAGTAGCGAATTCTCTCAAGGGCCCCAGCATTTT.

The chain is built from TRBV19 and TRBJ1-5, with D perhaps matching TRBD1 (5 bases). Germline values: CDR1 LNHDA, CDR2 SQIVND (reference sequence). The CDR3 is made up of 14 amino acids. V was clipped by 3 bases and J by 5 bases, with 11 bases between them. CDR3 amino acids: CASSINVGDQPQHF. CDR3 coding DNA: TGTGCCAGTAGTATTAACGTGGGGGATCAGCCCCAGCATTTT.

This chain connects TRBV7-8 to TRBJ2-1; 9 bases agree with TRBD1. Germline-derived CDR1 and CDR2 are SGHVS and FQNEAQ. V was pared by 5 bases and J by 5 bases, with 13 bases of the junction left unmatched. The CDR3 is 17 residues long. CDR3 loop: CASSRNSGQGLNNEQFF. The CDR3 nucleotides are TGTGCCAGCAGCCGTAACTCGGGACAGGGTCTGAACAATGAGCAGTTCTTC.